This entry lists 27 T cell receptor beta chains sequenced from one sample in a study of T cell changes during pregnancy in multiple sclerosis. Libraries were prepared by immunoSEQ multiplex PCR; TCRdb keeps only in-frame clonotypes and omits some of them. There are 58,000 or so clones in the sample; nearly 95% occur only once, and 0.5% lies in the top ten. This specimen was CD4+ T cells from peripheral blood mononuclear cells, taken in the third trimester of pregnancy. These TCRs come from a female donor with multiple sclerosis, enrolled in a pregnancy study.

The genes are TRBV11-3 and TRBJ2-1; D not resolved. The ends were cut back, 1 base at V and 7 bases at J, with 11 bases in the middle. The CDR3 spans 14 residues. From germline, CDR1 is SGHNT and CDR2 YENEEA. DNA for the CDR3: TGTGCCAGCAGCTTAGGTGAGGTCGGGAATGAGCAGTTCTTC. Translation gives CASSLGEVGNEQFF.

The gene calls are TRBV5-1 and TRBJ1-4; perhaps TRBD1 as D (6 bases). This CDR3 is built from 15 residues. With 4 bases removed from V and 8 bases from J, the gap between germline ends came to 18 bases. Germline V gene data show CDR1 as SGHRS and CDR2 as YFSETQ. The CDR3: CASSTTGNLREKLFF. In DNA, the CDR3 is TGCGCCAGCAGCACGACAGGCAACCTCAGGGAAAAACTGTTTTTT.

The rearrangement joins TRBV18 to TRBJ2-1; a possible D gene is TRBD2 (5 bases). Trimming shortened V by 3 bases and J by 5 bases, and 8 bases separated the two germline ends. The germline V gene encodes CDR1 KGHSH and CDR2 LQKENI. This CDR3 contains 13 residues. The CDR3 reads CASSPGLHNEQFF. The CDR3 region has the DNA TGTGCCAGCTCACCCGGACTCCACAATGAGCAGTTCTTC.

The chain employs TRBV27 and TRBJ2-2; D unclear. The CDR3 extends over 15 amino acids. V lost 5 bases and J lost 6, with 16 bases in between. Germline V gives CDR1 MNHEY, CDR2 SMNVEV (reference sequence). CDR3 nucleotide sequence: TGTGCCAGCAGTCCAACCAGAATTCTAGCCGGGGAGCTGTTTTTT. This encodes CASSPTRILAGELFF.

The chain carries TRBV10-3 and TRBJ1-6, with a weak D call TRBD1 (6 bases). This CDR3 contains 14 residues. CDR1 and CDR2 (germline): ENHRY, SYGVKD. The germline V and J ends were trimmed by 5 bases and 9 bases, with 14 bases remaining between them. The CDR3 DNA follows: TGTGCCATCAGTCCCGGGACACAAGGTTCACCCCTCCACTTT. This sequence encodes CAISPGTQGSPLHF.

V and J are TRBV7-2 and TRBJ1-3, with 7 bases fitting TRBD1. Germline V gene sequence: CDR1 SGHTA, CDR2 FQGNSA. This CDR3 region has 14 residues. Losses at the gene ends were 3 bases for V and 5 bases for J; bases not matched to a gene: 4. CDR3 in amino acids: CASSFDRVRNTIYF. The CDR3 bases are TGTGCCAGCAGCTTCGACAGGGTTAGAAACACCATATATTTT.

A word on this clone: A read error is likely, as this CDR3 ends without the conserved phenylalanine or tryptophan. The limits of the CDR3 on the DNA are not certain, so only TCRdb's listed CDR3 is given. This CDR3 is CASSKAAVRGSV. The V and J genes are TRBV21-1 and TRBJ1-2. TRBV21-1 is labeled a pseudogene. Both ends counted, the CDR3 spans 12 residues.

This rearrangement joins TRBV6-1 to TRBJ2-5; 8 nucleotides line up with TRBD2. The germline V gene has CDR1 MNHNS and CDR2 SASEGT. This CDR3 has 15 amino acids. V shed 6 bases, J shed 5 bases, and the junction held 11 bases outside the gene matches. CDR3 coding DNA: TGTGCCAGCAGGGGGGGGACTAGGGTCGAGGAGACCCAGTACTTC. It translates to CASRGGTRVEETQYF.

This clone was seen a handful of times. This rearrangement joins TRBV6-6 to TRBJ1-1; the match to TRBD1 covers 9 bases. The J segment lost 7 bases and the V segment lost 7 bases, leaving 7 bases of the junction unmatched. In germline, CDR1 is MNHNY, CDR2 SVGAGI (reference sequence). CDR3 length equals 13 residues. The CDR3 reads CASTREGQGEAFF. As DNA, the CDR3 is TGTGCCAGCACCCGAGAGGGACAGGGTGAAGCTTTCTTT.

The rearrangement joins TRBV9 to TRBJ2-5; D is possibly TRBD2 (6 bases). Germline V CDR1 and CDR2: SGDLS, YYNGEE. The V end was cut by 2 bases, the J end by 3 bases, with 11 bases between. The CDR3 is 14 residues long. The CDR3: CASSVTGTEETQYF. In DNA, the CDR3 is TGTGCCAGCAGCGTCACCGGGACTGAAGAGACCCAGTACTTC.

This clone was recorded once. This chain joins TRBV18 and TRBJ1-1; D unclear. The CDR3 has 14 residues. Per germline, CDR1 KGHSH and CDR2 LQKENI. V shed 6 bases and J shed 5 bases, with 16 bases lying between them. In DNA form, the CDR3 reads TGTGCCAGCTCCGCCGGGCGGGATGGGACTGAAGCTTTCTTT. Protein: CASSAGRDGTEAFF.

The chain combines TRBV6-4 with TRBJ1-1, with D uncertain. The V end was cut by 0 bases, the J end by 3 bases, with 5 bases between. The germline gives CDR1 MRHNA, CDR2 SNTAGT. The CDR3 is 13 residues long. CDR3 coding DNA: TGTGCCAGCAGTGACTCGATAGACACTGAAGCTTTCTTT. It yields the protein CASSDSIDTEAFF.

CDR3 sequence: CASSVDRGAYGYTF. The CDR3 DNA reads TGTGCCAGCAGTGTCGACAGGGGCGCCTATGGCTACACCTTC. This rearrangement joins TRBV6-1 to TRBJ1-2, with TRBD1 matching 8 bases. The CDR3 runs 14 residues. Germline V lookup: CDR1 MNHNS, CDR2 SASEGT. Trimming removed 4 bases from V and 4 bases from J; junction bases left unmatched: 5.

The rearrangement links TRBV6-5 to TRBJ2-3; TRBD2 is a possible D gene (5 bases). Between the trimmed V and J ends, which lost 2 bases and 5 bases, there was a span of 11 bases. This CDR3 has 14 amino acids. The germline V gene has CDR1 MNHEY and CDR2 SVGAGI. CDR3 region: CASSYALVEDTQYF. CDR3 nucleotide sequence: TGTGCCAGCAGTTACGCACTAGTGGAAGATACGCAGTATTTT.

The J gene is TRBJ2-7, the V gene TRBV7-9, with D perhaps TRBD2 (6 bases). V was pared by 0 bases and J by 5 bases, with 8 bases between. Germline values: CDR1 SEHNR, CDR2 FQNEAQ (reference sequence). This CDR3 is 13 amino acids long. The CDR3 DNA reads as TGTGCCAGCAGCTTAGCGGAGGGGAACGAGCAGTACTTC. This sequence encodes CASSLAEGNEQYF.

The V and J genes are TRBV14 and TRBJ2-5; D is possibly TRBD2 (6 bases). V lost 0 bases and J 2 bases, leaving 10 bases between the germline ends. CDR3 size: 15 residues. CDR1 is SGHDN, CDR2 FVKESK, per germline. CDR3 residues: CASSQEGGQQETQYF. The CDR3 DNA is TGTGCCAGCAGCCAAGAGGGAGGCCAGCAAGAGACCCAGTACTTC.

The V call is TRBV9, the J call TRBJ2-3; D is possibly TRBD2 (6 bases). This CDR3 has 16 amino acids. The germline V gene has CDR1 SGDLS and CDR2 YYNGEE. V lost 3 bases and J lost 4, with 18 bases in between. The CDR3 region is CASSGERLREPDTQYF. The CDR3 nucleotides read TGTGCCAGCAGCGGGGAACGACTTCGGGAGCCAGATACGCAGTATTTT.

The V gene is TRBV28, the J gene TRBJ1-5, with 9 bases matching TRBD1. V dropped 6 bases and J dropped 5; count of bases not matched to a gene: 5. This CDR3 is 14 amino acids long. Per germline, CDR1 MDHEN and CDR2 SYDVKM. The CDR3 reads CASRGTGTYQPQHF. Here the CDR3 DNA reads TGTGCCAGCAGGGGGACAGGGACTTATCAGCCCCAGCATTTT.

This chain joins TRBV5-1 and TRBJ1-1; D uncertain. This CDR3 has 15 amino acids. Germline-derived CDR1 and CDR2 are SGHRS and YFSETQ. With 0 bases removed from V and 0 bases from J, the gap between germline ends came to 9 bases. The CDR3 coding sequence is TGCGCCAGCAGCTTGGATCTGGCGGTGAACACTGAAGCTTTCTTT. Protein product: CASSLDLAVNTEAFF.

The V and J genes are TRBV7-9 and TRBJ1-6; D possibly corresponds to TRBD1 (5 bases). CDR3 size: 14 residues. Germline CDR1 reads SEHNR; CDR2 reads FQNEAQ (reference sequence). V was pared by 5 bases and J by 6 bases, with 11 bases between. The CDR3 sequence: CASSQDSLNSPLHF. The DNA for the CDR3 is TGTGCCAGCAGCCAAGACAGCCTTAATTCACCCCTCCACTTT.

This clone was picked up one time. The chain is built from TRBV4-1 and TRBJ2-5; D not certain. V was trimmed by 0 bases and J by 3 bases, leaving 8 bases between them. The germline V gene has CDR1 MGHRA and CDR2 YSYEKL. The CDR3 loop spans 14 amino acids. CDR3 residues: CASSQEVAEETQYF. The CDR3 DNA reads as TGCGCCAGCAGCCAAGAGGTGGCAGAAGAGACCCAGTACTTC.

The rearrangement uses TRBV9 and TRBJ1-2; D call uncertain. The V end lost 0 bases, the J end lost 7 bases, and 7 bases lay between the germline ends. Per germline, CDR1 SGDLS and CDR2 YYNGEE. The CDR3 length is 12 residues. CDR3 coding DNA: TGTGCCAGCAGCGTAGACTTTCGTGGCTACACCTTC. It translates to CASSVDFRGYTF.

The rearrangement links TRBV2 to TRBJ1-1, with D perhaps TRBD1 (6 bases). The V end lost 7 bases, the J end lost 1 base, and 13 bases lay between the germline ends. The CDR3 covers 14 residues. The germline V gene has CDR1 SNHLY and CDR2 FYNNEI. In nucleotides, the CDR3 is TGTGCCAGCACCCAGGACAGTAAGAACACTGAAGCTTTCTTT. Its protein product is CASTQDSKNTEAFF.

The rearrangement links TRBV11-1 to TRBJ1-1; no reliable D call. Trimming left V 3 bases short and J 5 bases short, with 4 bases between. The CDR3 loop spans 11 amino acids. Germline V gene data show CDR1 as SGHAT and CDR2 as FQDESV (reference sequence). The CDR3 nucleotides read TGTGCCAGCAGCTTCGGGACTGAAGCTTTCTTT. Translated, it gives CASSFGTEAFF.

The chain joins TRBV6-4 to TRBJ2-7; perhaps TRBD1 as D (7 bases). The germline CDR1 and CDR2 sequences are MRHNA and SNTAGT. The CDR3 runs 15 residues. Trimming stripped 6 bases from V and 6 bases from J, with 21 bases between. CDR3 protein: CASRRRGQNRLEQYF. CDR3 nucleotide sequence: TGTGCCAGCAGAAGGCGGGGACAGAATCGTCTCGAGCAGTACTTC.

This clone was counted a few times. The chain combines TRBV19 with TRBJ1-5, with a weak D call TRBD1 (5 bases). Deletions cut 1 base from V and 1 base from J, with 11 bases between. Looked up from germline, CDR1 is LNHDA and CDR2 is SQIVND (reference sequence). This CDR3 has 16 residues. CDR3 amino acids: CASSIVTRESNQPQHF. DNA of the CDR3: TGTGCCAGTAGTATAGTTACCAGGGAAAGCAATCAGCCCCAGCATTTT.

V is TRBV14 and J is TRBJ2-3; D call uncertain. From germline, CDR1 is SGHDN and CDR2 FVKESK. Trimming shortened V by 4 bases and J by 6 bases, and 8 bases separated the two germline ends. CDR3 length: 12 amino acids. DNA for the CDR3: TGTGCCAGCAGCCTAAACGGGGATACGCAGTATTTT. It yields the protein CASSLNGDTQYF. The variable domain in full, completed from reference TRBV14 and TRBJ2-3, reads EAGVTQFPSHSVIEKGQTVTLRCDPISGHDNLYWYRRVMGKEIKFLLHFVKESKQDESGMPNNRFLAERTGGTYSTLKVQPAELEDSGVYFCASSLNGDTQYFGPGTRLTVL.